This TCR beta chain was obtained from a study of blood T cells in healthy people across ages. A second roughly 6 to 11 cycle PCR used barcoded and J-beta primers. MiXCR was run by TCRdb on the 5' RACE reads, yielding one entry per CDR3 protein. This sample has about 510,000 distinct CDR3 sequences, with roughly a quarter found just once. This clonotype showed up just a few times. This CDR3 contains 14 residues. The V end was cut by 8 bases, the J end by 0 bases, with 11 bases between. CDR1 and CDR2 from the germline V gene are LGHDT and YNNKEL (reference sequence). The same sample was also used in a study of T cells of mothers and their children. As reported in that work: Evidence of persistent microchimeric T cell clones was absent.

This rearrangement joins TRBV3-1 to TRBJ2-1; the D call may be TRBD1 or TRBD2 (5 bases each). Sequencing used blood. This sequence originates from a boy aged 2 to 9 in good health. This CDR3 is CASGDRSSYNEQFF. The CDR3 DNA reads TGTGCCAGCGGGGACCGCAGCTCCTACAATGAGCAGTTCTTC.